Listed here are 32 T cell receptor beta chains from one sample, sequenced in a study of OX40 agonist ivuxolimab in advanced cancers. This table comes from immunoSEQ multiplex PCR, and its TCRdb copy is limited to in-frame clones, with some not included. The profile shows tens of thousands of clones, around nine tenths of them singletons. The material sequenced was CD4+ or CD8+ T cells sorted from blood, taken in a trial of the OX40 agonist ivuxolimab. The receptor source for this set is an adult with an advanced solid tumor such as melanoma, head and neck, liver or kidney cancer.

This chain joins TRBV2 and TRBJ1-3; TRBD1 might be the D (5 bases). The germline V gene encodes CDR1 SNHLY and CDR2 FYNNEI. Trimming took 3 bases from V and 3 from J, leaving 18 bases between them. This CDR3 comprises 17 residues. CDR3 bases: TGTGCCAGCAGTGATCCCCGGACGCGGGGGTTTGGAAACACCATATATTTT. Translating gives CASSDPRTRGFGNTIYF.

The chain employs TRBV27 and TRBJ2-7, with TRBD2 matching over 7 bases. J gave up 1 base and V 0 bases, and 6 bases lay outside the gene matches. Looked up from germline, CDR1 is MNHEY and CDR2 is SMNVEV (reference sequence). The CDR3 runs to 16 residues. The CDR3 DNA sequence: TGTGCCAGCAGTTTATCCCCCCTAGCGGCATCCTACGAGCAGTACTTC. Its translation: CASSLSPLAASYEQYF.

V gene TRBV19 combines with J gene TRBJ2-7, with 11 bases matching TRBD2. J gave up 5 bases and V 4 bases, and 13 bases lay outside the gene matches. The CDR3 extends over 17 amino acids. Germline V gene sequence: CDR1 LNHDA, CDR2 SQIVND (reference sequence). CDR3 DNA: TGTGCCAGTAGTACGAACCTAGTAATAGCGGGAGGGAACGAGCAGTACTTC. It encodes CASSTNLVIAGGNEQYF.

This clone was observed a few times. CDR3: CASGLAGVQETQYF. The CDR3 DNA reads as TGTGCCAGCGGTCTAGCGGGAGTACAAGAGACCCAGTACTTC. The chain combines TRBV7-9 with TRBJ2-5; TRBD2 matches at 10 bases. This CDR3 spans 14 amino acids. Germline V lookup: CDR1 SEHNR, CDR2 FQNEAQ (reference sequence). The J segment lost 2 bases and the V segment lost 8 bases, leaving 5 bases of the junction unmatched.

The J gene is TRBJ2-5, the V gene TRBV5-1; TRBD2 matches at 16 bases. The V gene end was trimmed by 2 bases and the J gene end by 2 bases; junction bases not matched to a gene: 6. The CDR3 loop spans 18 amino acids. Germline CDR1 reads SGHRS; CDR2 reads YFSETQ. As DNA, the CDR3 is TGCGCCAGCAGCTTCCCGGGACTAGCGGGGGGGGTTCAAGAGACCCAGTACTTC. Protein product: CASSFPGLAGGVQETQYF.

The chain recombines TRBV2 with TRBJ2-1, with D possibly matching TRBD1 (6 bases). Germline V gene lookup returns CDR1 SNHLY and CDR2 FYNNEI. Trimming shortened V by 2 bases and J by 7 bases, and 12 bases separated the two germline ends. There are 14 residues in the CDR3. Here the CDR3 reads CASSERGRGNEQFF. As DNA, the CDR3 is TGTGCCAGCAGTGAACGGGGCAGGGGAAATGAGCAGTTCTTC.

The CDR3 loop is CASSWEGTPREQYF. The CDR3 DNA sequence: TGTGCCAGCAGCTGGGAGGGGACGCCGAGGGAGCAGTACTTC. The rearrangement uses TRBV5-6 and TRBJ2-7; 7 nucleotides align to TRBD2. CDR1 SGHDT and CDR2 YYEEEE come from the germline V gene. The CDR3 is 14 residues long. V lost 3 bases, J lost 7 bases, and 10 bases stayed unmatched. Using reference TRBV5-6 and TRBJ2-7 for the parts outside the CDR3, the full variable domain is DAGVTQSPTHLIKTRGQQVTLRCSPKSGHDTVSWYQQALGQGPQFIFQYYEEEERQRGNFPDRFSGHQFPNYSSELNVNALLLGDSALYLCASSWEGTPREQYFGPGTRLTVT.

This clone is a singleton in its sample. V is TRBV5-4 and J is TRBJ2-3; TRBD2 is a possible D gene (6 bases). V lost 0 bases and J 1 base, leaving 15 bases between the germline ends. Germline V gene data show CDR1 as SGHNT and CDR2 as YYREEE (reference sequence). CDR3 size: 17 residues. CDR3 coding DNA: TGTGCCAGCAGCTTGGCCGGTGGGGAGCGGGGCACAGATACGCAGTATTTT. It translates to CASSLAGGERGTDTQYF.

This sequence joins TRBV28 and TRBJ1-5; D gene uncertain. V lost 4 bases, J lost 0 bases, and 25 bases lay in between. Germline V gene sequence: CDR1 MDHEN, CDR2 SYDVKM. CDR3 length: 20 residues. DNA for the CDR3: TGTGCCAGCAGTTATAATTGGGAGGGATGGGGTGATGATAGCAATCAGCCCCAGCATTTT. It yields the protein CASSYNWEGWGDDSNQPQHF. Full variable domain (remainder filled in from reference TRBV28 and TRBJ1-5): DVKVTQSSRYLVKRTGEKVFLECVQDMDHENMFWYRQDPGLGLRLIYFSYDVKMKEKGDIPEGYSVSREKKERFSLILESASTNQTSMYLCASSYNWEGWGDDSNQPQHFGDGTRLSIL.

The V and J genes are TRBV7-2 and TRBJ2-3, with TRBD2 as a possible D gene (5 bases). Per germline, CDR1 SGHTA and CDR2 FQGNSA. The CDR3 has 15 amino acids. V was cut by 5 bases and J by 0 bases, with 12 bases left in between. The CDR3 loop reads CASSPPGGSTDTQYF. The CDR3 bases are TGTGCCAGCAGCCCCCCGGGCGGGAGCACAGATACGCAGTATTTT.

V usage is TRBV29-1 and J usage is TRBJ1-1; perhaps TRBD1 as D (6 bases). This CDR3 comprises 12 residues. CDR1 and CDR2 from the germline V gene are SQVTM and ANQGSEA. V was pared by 2 bases and J by 8 bases, with 12 bases between. For the CDR3, the DNA is TGCAGCGTTGAACCTGGGGGCCACGAAGCTTTCTTT. This codes for CSVEPGGHEAFF.

This rearrangement joins TRBV11-3 to TRBJ2-7; 11 bases line up with TRBD1. CDR3 length: 15 residues. Germline V gene data show CDR1 as SGHNT and CDR2 as YENEEA. After removal of 0 bases from V and 6 bases from J, the junction contained 4 bases not matched to a gene. The chain's CDR3 is CASSLDWGTGGEQYF. CDR3 nucleotides: TGTGCCAGCAGCTTAGATTGGGGGACAGGGGGCGAGCAGTACTTC.

This clone has a handful of counts. This sequence joins TRBV5-4 and TRBJ1-1, with unresolved D. From germline, CDR1 is SGHNT and CDR2 YYREEE (reference sequence). This CDR3 spans 11 amino acids. V was clipped by 2 bases and J by 10 bases, with 9 bases between them. CDR3 loop: CASSLRVVAFF. CDR3 sequence (DNA): TGTGCCAGCAGCTTACGGGTGGTAGCTTTCTTT.

The V call is TRBV27, the J call TRBJ2-3; possible D gene TRBD1, 6 bases. Germline CDR1 MNHEY, CDR2 SMNVEV (reference sequence). This CDR3 has 15 residues. V was shortened by 1 base and J by 4 bases, with 12 bases between the two germline ends. The CDR3 nucleotides are TGTGCCAGCAGTTTATGGGACAATAGCCCAGATACGCAGTATTTT. Protein sequence: CASSLWDNSPDTQYF.

The gene calls are TRBV7-2 and TRBJ2-5, with D perhaps TRBD1 (6 bases). With 2 bases removed from V and 9 bases from J, the gap between germline ends came to 13 bases. Germline V gene data show CDR1 as SGHTA and CDR2 as FQGNSA. This CDR3 has 13 residues. The CDR3 loop is CASSLSGDSAQYF. The CDR3 DNA reads as TGTGCCAGCAGCTTATCAGGGGATAGTGCCCAGTACTTC.

The chain employs TRBV7-2 and TRBJ2-7, with D perhaps matching TRBD1 or TRBD2 (7 bases each). The V gene lost 0 bases and the J gene lost 5 bases, with 17 bases spanning the gap. Germline V gives CDR1 SGHTA, CDR2 FQGNSA. This CDR3 region has 16 residues. The DNA of the CDR3 is TGTGCCAGCAGCTTAGCTCCTGGGGGAGGGACAGACGAGCAGTACTTC. Protein product: CASSLAPGGGTDEQYF.

The chain has TRBV5-5 and TRBJ1-3, with D hard to call. CDR3 size: 17 residues. Trimming pared 3 bases from V and 1 base from J, leaving 17 bases between. Germline V gene lookup returns CDR1 SGHKS and CDR2 YYEKEE (reference sequence). The chain's CDR3 is CASSSQAGWRSGNTIYF. In DNA, the CDR3 is TGTGCCAGCAGCTCCCAGGCAGGCTGGAGATCTGGAAACACCATATATTTT.

This chain connects TRBV6-1 to TRBJ1-6; D perhaps matches TRBD1 (6 bases). This CDR3 is 14 amino acids long. V was cut by 6 bases and J by 6 bases, with 12 bases left in between. Germline assignment: CDR1 MNHNS and CDR2 SASEGT. This CDR3 reads CASSRDTSNSPLHF. In nucleotides, the CDR3 is TGTGCCAGCAGCCGGGACACCAGTAATTCACCCCTCCACTTT.

V usage is TRBV5-8 and J usage is TRBJ1-1; D is uncertain. Germline CDR1 reads SGHTS; CDR2 reads YDEGEE. This CDR3 is 17 amino acids long. The V and J ends lost 0 bases and 5 bases respectively, with 20 bases between them. CDR3 bases: TGTGCCAGCAGCTTGGAAGTCTCTTCAGACTTGAGGACTGAAGCTTTCTTT. This translates into CASSLEVSSDLRTEAFF.

J is TRBJ2-7 and V is TRBV10-3, with D possibly being TRBD1 or TRBD2 (5 bases each). Trimming left V 2 bases short and J 0 bases short, with 8 bases between. The CDR3 is made up of 14 amino acids. CDR1 and CDR2 from the germline V gene are ENHRY and SYGVKD. DNA of the CDR3: TGTGCCATCAGTGAGGGGACCGCCTCCTACGAGCAGTACTTC. Translated: CAISEGTASYEQYF.

The chain recombines TRBV30 with TRBJ1-2, with a weak D call TRBD1 (5 bases). CDR1 and CDR2 (germline): GTSNPN, SVGIG (reference sequence). Deletions cut 5 bases from V and 9 bases from J, with 19 bases between. This CDR3 has 13 residues. The CDR3 DNA follows: TGTGCCTGGCGGACACCGGGCATGGTGAGCTACACCTTC. This codes for CAWRTPGMVSYTF. The entire variable domain, with the rest obtained from reference TRBV30 and TRBJ1-2, is as follows: SQTIHQWPATLVQPVGSPLSLECTVEGTSNPNLYWYRQAAGRGLQLLFYSVGIGQISSEVPQNLSASRPQDRQFILSSKKLLLSDSGFYLCAWRTPGMVSYTFGSGTRLTVV.

The V and J genes are TRBV9 and TRBJ1-4; no clear D. The V end was cut by 2 bases, the J end by 4 bases, with 18 bases between. Germline-derived CDR1 and CDR2 are SGDLS and YYNGEE. There are 17 residues in the CDR3. In DNA, the CDR3 is TGTGCCAGCAGCGTGCGGTCGGAACAGTCTGGTAATGAAAAACTGTTTTTT. Its protein product is CASSVRSEQSGNEKLFF.

This clone appeared a few times. The chain combines TRBV7-9 with TRBJ1-5, with D possibly matching TRBD1 (5 bases). This CDR3 spans 16 amino acids. Germline V gene data show CDR1 as SEHNR and CDR2 as FQNEAQ (reference sequence). Trimming shortened V by 5 bases and J by 0 bases, and 14 bases separated the two germline ends. Here the CDR3 reads CASSRAVGPSNQPQHF. In DNA form, the CDR3 reads TGTGCCAGCAGCCGTGCCGTGGGACCTAGCAATCAGCCCCAGCATTTT.

Remarks on this clone: Other DNA sequences within the sample encode an identical CDR3. This chain joins TRBV5-4 and TRBJ1-2; the match to TRBD1 covers 9 bases. The CDR3 has 15 amino acids. The V gene end was trimmed by 4 bases and the J gene end by 8 bases; junction bases not matched to a gene: 12. The germline CDR1 and CDR2 sequences are SGHNT and YYREEE (reference sequence). CDR3 sequence reads: CASSPGQGGSRGYTF. DNA for the CDR3: TGTGCCAGCAGCCCGGGACAGGGAGGTTCAAGGGGCTACACCTTC.

V is TRBV4-2 and J is TRBJ2-3; 8 bases line up with TRBD1. With V trimmed by 2 bases and J by 3 bases, 7 bases remained unmatched. The CDR3 spans 16 residues. The V gene's germline CDR1 is LGHNA and CDR2 YNFKEQ. CDR3 amino acids: CASSQFGQGGTDTQYF. The CDR3 DNA reads TGTGCCAGCAGCCAATTCGGACAGGGAGGAACAGATACGCAGTATTTT.

About this clone itself: One end of the junction fails to match germline, which may point to a read error. The V call is TRBV7-7, the J call TRBJ2-3; 10 bases map to TRBD2. The germline CDR1 and CDR2 sequences are SSHAT and FNYEAQ (reference sequence). This CDR3 is built from 14 residues. The CDR3 DNA follows: TGTGCTAGCAGCCCCGGACTAGCGGCAGATACGCAGTATTTT. Its protein product is CASSPGLAADTQYF.

The chain links TRBV5-5 to TRBJ1-6, with 7 bases fitting TRBD1. Germline trimming cut 7 bases from V and 0 bases from J; bases unmatched to any gene: 10. The CDR3 is 17 amino acids. The germline V gene encodes CDR1 SGHKS and CDR2 YYEKEE (reference sequence). CDR3 sequence (DNA): TGTGCCAGCTCGGACAGGTCTGGCGGCTCCTATAATTCACCCCTCCACTTT. Encoded protein: CASSDRSGGSYNSPLHF.

The chain couples TRBV28 to TRBJ1-5; TRBD1 is a possible D gene (5 bases). This CDR3 comprises 14 residues. V was cut by 0 bases and J by 6 bases, with 9 bases left in between. The germline V gene encodes CDR1 MDHEN and CDR2 SYDVKM. CDR3 amino acids: CASSLWQGSQPQHF. In DNA form, the CDR3 reads TGTGCCAGCAGTTTATGGCAGGGCAGTCAGCCCCAGCATTTT.

The chain has TRBV5-4 and TRBJ1-1, with D unclear. The CDR3 runs to 13 residues. Trimming removed 5 bases at V and 7 bases at J, with 15 bases between. The germline V gene encodes CDR1 SGHNT and CDR2 YYREEE (reference sequence). DNA for the CDR3: TGTGCCAGCAGGGTGGGAGTGAAGAGTGAAGCTTTCTTT. It codes for CASRVGVKSEAFF.

For this clone: One base separates it from a far larger clone, so it is likely a read error. The sample has other DNA sequences that encode this CDR3 too. The chain uses TRBV2 and TRBJ2-7, with 8 bases identical to TRBD2. Germline loops: CDR1 SNHLY, CDR2 FYNNEI. This CDR3 comprises 15 residues. CDR3 sequence (DNA): TGTGCTAGCAGTGAAGCGGGTGCGGGAGGCTACGAGCAGTACTTC. It yields the protein CASSEAGAGGYEQYF.

This rearrangement joins TRBV30 to TRBJ1-5; no firm D call. The CDR3 is 13 residues long. Germline CDR1 is GTSNPN and CDR2 is SVGIG (reference sequence). Trimming took off 8 bases at V and 5 bases at J, with 16 bases between the two ends. CDR3 nucleotides: TGTGCCGTGAAGATAGTACTAGATCAGCCCCAGCATTTT. It is translated as CAVKIVLDQPQHF.

The rearrangement uses TRBV28 and TRBJ1-2; TRBD1 might be the D (5 bases). The length of the CDR3 is 15 residues. Between the trimmed V and J ends, which lost 0 bases and 4 bases, there was a span of 12 bases. Germline CDR1 is MDHEN and CDR2 is SYDVKM. This chain's CDR3 is CASSLWRAGSYGYTF. The CDR3 DNA is TGTGCCAGCAGTTTATGGAGGGCAGGGAGCTATGGCTACACCTTC.